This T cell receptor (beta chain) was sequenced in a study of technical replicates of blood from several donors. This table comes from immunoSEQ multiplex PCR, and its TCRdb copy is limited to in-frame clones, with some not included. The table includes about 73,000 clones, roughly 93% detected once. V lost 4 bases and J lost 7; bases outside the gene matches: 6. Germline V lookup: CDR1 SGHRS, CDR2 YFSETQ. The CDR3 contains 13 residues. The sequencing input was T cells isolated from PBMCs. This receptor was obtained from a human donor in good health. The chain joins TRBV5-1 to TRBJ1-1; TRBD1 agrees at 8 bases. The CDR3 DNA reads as TGCGCCAGCAGCCCAACAGGGGGTGGTGAAGCTTTCTTT. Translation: CASSPTGGGEAFF.